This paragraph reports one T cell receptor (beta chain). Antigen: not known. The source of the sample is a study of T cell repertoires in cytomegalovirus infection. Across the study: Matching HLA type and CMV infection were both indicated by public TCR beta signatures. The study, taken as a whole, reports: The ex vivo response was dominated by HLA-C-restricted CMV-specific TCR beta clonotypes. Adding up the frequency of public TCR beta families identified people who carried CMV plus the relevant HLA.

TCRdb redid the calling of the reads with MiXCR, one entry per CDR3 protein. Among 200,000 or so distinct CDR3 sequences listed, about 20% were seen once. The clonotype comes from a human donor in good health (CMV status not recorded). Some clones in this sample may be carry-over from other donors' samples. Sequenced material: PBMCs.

The CDR3 nucleotides are TGTGCCAGCAGTTTTGTCAGGGGGCGCAGCTATGGCTACACCTTC. It specifies CASSFVRGRSYGYTF. This chain links TRBV27 with TRBJ1-2; TRBD1 matches 8 bases. The V gene end was trimmed by 3 bases and the J gene end by 4 bases; junction bases not matched to a gene: 7. CDR3 length: 15 residues. The germline V gene has CDR1 MNHEY and CDR2 SMNVEV (reference sequence).